This section outlines one T cell receptor beta chain sequence together with its context. These data come from a study of T cell changes during pregnancy in multiple sclerosis. Trimming pared 5 bases from V and 5 bases from J, leaving 10 bases between. The V gene's germline CDR1 is SEHNR and CDR2 FQNEAQ (reference sequence). This CDR3 has 13 residues. Sequenced by immunoSEQ multiplex PCR; TCRdb stores in-frame clones only, minus some. The sample records some 62,000 clones, 92% being singletons. The chain has TRBV7-9 and TRBJ1-5; D possibly corresponds to TRBD1 (6 bases). This specimen was peripheral blood, taken in the second trimester of pregnancy. The TCR originated in a female donor in good health, enrolled as a control in a pregnancy study. CDR3 loop: CASSRGADQPQHF. CDR3 nucleotide sequence: TGTGCCAGCAGCCGGGGGGCTGATCAGCCCCAGCATTTT.